These 21 T cell receptor beta chains share one sample of origin, sequenced in a study of graft-versus-host responses after intestinal transplantation. Some clones are missing from TCRdb's copy, which holds only in-frame ones; the method was immunoSEQ multiplex PCR. Of over 100,000 clones listed, 85% to 95% are singletons. These receptors have no identified antigens. Source: unstimulated CD8+ T cells sorted from spleen or lymph node cells, taken before transplant. The receptors here all came from a human donor who was the organ donor for an intestinal transplant.

The chain recombines TRBV19 with TRBJ2-2; D perhaps matches TRBD2 (5 bases). CDR1 and CDR2 (germline): LNHDA, SQIVND (reference sequence). Trimming stripped 4 bases from V and 2 bases from J, with 8 bases between. The CDR3 has 14 amino acids. The CDR3 DNA sequence: TGTGCCAGTAGTAGCCTAGCTAACACCGGGGAGCTGTTTTTT. It specifies CASSSLANTGELFF.

The gene calls are TRBV30 and TRBJ2-5; perhaps TRBD1 as D (5 bases). V gave up 2 bases and J gave up 5 bases, with 15 bases separating them. The germline gives CDR1 GTSNPN, CDR2 SVGIG (reference sequence). CDR3 length: 14 amino acids. CDR3 sequence reads: CAWSKGVGMETQYF. CDR3 nucleotides: TGTGCCTGGAGTAAAGGGGTCGGCATGGAGACCCAGTACTTC.

The chain combines TRBV10-3 with TRBJ2-5, with TRBD1 matching over 9 bases. This CDR3 comprises 15 residues. The trim removed 6 bases at V and 1 base at J, leaving 6 bases unmatched. Germline assignment: CDR1 ENHRY and CDR2 SYGVKD. The DNA of the CDR3 is TGTGCCATCAGCGGACAGGGGACGATCCAAGAGACCCAGTACTTC. Translation: CAISGQGTIQETQYF.

The rearrangement uses TRBV28 and TRBJ2-1; D not resolved. Germline V gene lookup returns CDR1 MDHEN and CDR2 SYDVKM. V lost 4 bases and J lost 8, with 15 bases in between. The CDR3 sequence is 14 residues long. The DNA for the CDR3 is TGTGCCAGCAGTTCGACCCTAACGGTCGATGAGCAGTTCTTC. This sequence encodes CASSSTLTVDEQFF.

The chain uses TRBV4-2 and TRBJ1-3, with TRBD1 as a possible D gene (5 bases). This CDR3 is built from 18 residues. Between the trimmed V and J ends, which lost 4 bases and 0 bases, there was a span of 19 bases. Germline CDR1 and CDR2: LGHNA and YNFKEQ. CDR3 DNA sequence: TGTGCCAGCAGCCGACGCTCCGGGGCCAAGGTCTCTGGAAACACCATATATTTT. Residues: CASSRRSGAKVSGNTIYF.

The J gene is TRBJ2-1, the V gene TRBV30, with a possible D match to TRBD1 (6 bases). The germline CDR1 and CDR2 sequences are GTSNPN and SVGIG (reference sequence). CDR3 length equals 13 residues. Trimming stripped 0 bases from V and 6 bases from J, with 9 bases between. In DNA, the CDR3 is TGTGCCTGGAGTGTACAGGGTCGCAATGAGCAGTTCTTC. This gives the protein CAWSVQGRNEQFF.

This sequence joins TRBV5-1 and TRBJ1-5; 8 positions agree with TRBD1. CDR3 length: 15 residues. Germline assignment: CDR1 SGHRS and CDR2 YFSETQ. V dropped 0 bases and J dropped 3; count of bases not matched to a gene: 2. The CDR3, as DNA: TGCGCCAGCAGCTTGGGACAGGGGATCAATCAGCCCCAGCATTTT. Translated: CASSLGQGINQPQHF.

The chain carries TRBV7-2 and TRBJ1-4; D is perhaps TRBD1 (6 bases). The CDR3 has 15 amino acids. CDR1 and CDR2 from the germline V gene are SGHTA and FQGNSA. The ends were cut back, 5 bases at V and 1 base at J, with 11 bases in the middle. In DNA, the CDR3 is TGTGCCAGCAGCCCGATGACAGGAACTAATGAAAAACTGTTTTTT. Residues: CASSPMTGTNEKLFF.

The chain combines TRBV9 with TRBJ2-1; D remains unclear. Trimming removed 4 bases from V and 5 bases from J, with 7 bases in between. Germline-derived CDR1 and CDR2 are SGDLS and YYNGEE. This CDR3 has 12 residues. The CDR3 coding sequence is TGTGCCAGCAGCCCCCGAGACAATGAGCAGTTCTTC. Translating it yields CASSPRDNEQFF.

V and J are TRBV4-1 and TRBJ1-5; TRBD1 matches 8 bases. Germline lookup yields CDR1 MGHRA and CDR2 YSYEKL. The V and J ends lost 0 bases and 2 bases, in that order; junction bases with no gene match: 0. The CDR3 consists of 15 residues. The DNA for the CDR3 is TGCGCCAGCAGCCAAGACAGGGGGCGCAATCAGCCCCAGCATTTT. It translates to CASSQDRGRNQPQHF.

The CDR3 loop reads CASSVFSGANVLTF. CDR3 bases: TGTGCCAGCAGTGTCTTCTCTGGGGCCAACGTCCTGACTTTC. The J gene is TRBJ2-6, the V gene TRBV28; D gene uncertain. CDR3 length equals 14 residues. Trimming took off 5 bases at V and 0 bases at J, with 5 bases between the two ends. The V gene's germline CDR1 is MDHEN and CDR2 SYDVKM.

The chain recombines TRBV30 with TRBJ2-7; D unresolved. This CDR3 region has 15 residues. V was shortened by 0 bases and J by 3 bases, with 15 bases between the two germline ends. The germline V gene has CDR1 GTSNPN and CDR2 SVGIG (reference sequence). The chain's CDR3 is CAWSVFFGVGYEQYF. Here the CDR3 DNA reads TGTGCCTGGAGTGTATTTTTTGGGGTAGGCTACGAGCAGTACTTC.

The rearrangement joins TRBV19 to TRBJ1-1, with a possible D match to TRBD1 (6 bases). V was clipped by 6 bases and J by 4 bases, with 15 bases between them. Germline V gene data show CDR1 as LNHDA and CDR2 as SQIVND (reference sequence). The CDR3 totals 14 residues. The chain's CDR3 is CASRKDSWGTEAFF. The CDR3 DNA follows: TGTGCCAGTAGGAAGGACAGCTGGGGCACTGAAGCTTTCTTT.

The rearrangement uses TRBV6-1 and TRBJ2-1, with D unclear. Germline V gene data show CDR1 as MNHNS and CDR2 as SASEGT. The V end was cut by 6 bases, the J end by 6 bases, with 18 bases between. This CDR3 has 15 residues. The CDR3 DNA reads TGTGCCAGCAGACAATACCCCCTAGTTTCCAATGAGCAGTTCTTC. It specifies CASRQYPLVSNEQFF.

V usage is TRBV9 and J usage is TRBJ1-2; unclear D gene. The V end was cut by 0 bases, the J end by 1 base, with 4 bases between. The germline CDR1 and CDR2 sequences are SGDLS and YYNGEE. The CDR3 contains 13 residues. Here the CDR3 DNA reads TGTGCCAGCAGCGTAGGTGGTAACTATGGCTACACCTTC. It yields the protein CASSVGGNYGYTF.

The rearrangement links TRBV6-1 to TRBJ2-7; 7 positions agree with TRBD1. V lost 6 bases, J lost 3 bases, and 5 bases stayed unmatched. Per the germline V gene, CDR1 is MNHNS and CDR2 is SASEGT. This CDR3 spans 13 amino acids. The CDR3 spells CASSLGTDYEQYF. For the CDR3, the DNA is TGTGCCAGCAGCCTCGGGACAGACTACGAGCAGTACTTC.

The chain combines TRBV29-1 with TRBJ1-2; unclear D gene. The V gene lost 2 bases and the J gene lost 8 bases, with 15 bases spanning the gap. CDR3 length equals 13 residues. CDR1 and CDR2 from the germline V gene are SQVTM and ANQGSEA. CDR3 protein: CSVEKTYRGGYTF. CDR3 nucleotide sequence: TGCAGCGTTGAAAAAACGTACCGAGGAGGCTACACCTTC.

This chain joins TRBV2 and TRBJ2-7, with D possibly called TRBD1 or TRBD2 (7 bases each). Germline V gene lookup returns CDR1 SNHLY and CDR2 FYNNEI. V lost 10 bases, J lost 5 bases, and 18 bases lay in between. The CDR3 consists of 13 residues. The CDR3 DNA is TGTGCCACGTGGGAGGGCAGGGGGAACGAGCAGTACTTC. Translation gives CATWEGRGNEQYF.

The chain has TRBV19 and TRBJ1-4; D is unclear. CDR3 length equals 14 residues. Germline V gives CDR1 LNHDA, CDR2 SQIVND (reference sequence). Deletions cut 3 bases from V and 8 bases from J, with 13 bases between. CDR3 DNA sequence: TGTGCCAGTAGTATTCCCGGCGGTGGGGAAAAACTGTTTTTT. Its translation: CASSIPGGGEKLFF.

The chain is built from TRBV27 and TRBJ2-3; D remains ambiguous. Germline CDR1 is MNHEY and CDR2 is SMNVEV (reference sequence). Trimming took 7 bases from V and 1 from J, leaving 12 bases between them. The CDR3 is 14 residues long. CDR3 in amino acids: CASKVGGGTDTQYF. CDR3 nucleotide sequence: TGTGCCAGCAAGGTTGGCGGAGGCACAGATACGCAGTATTTT.

This rearrangement joins TRBV19 to TRBJ2-2; D possibly corresponds to TRBD2 (5 bases). Trimming cost V 7 bases and J 9 bases, with 12 bases left between them. The CDR3 spans 12 residues. From germline, CDR1 is LNHDA and CDR2 SQIVND (reference sequence). The CDR3 protein is CASTPDFRELFF. CDR3 DNA: TGTGCCAGTACCCCGGACTTCCGGGAGCTGTTTTTT.